This paragraph covers one T cell receptor beta chain sequence. Its antigen is unidentified. Selected positively for CCR7 and CD45RO-negative, naive CD8 cells excluded terminally differentiated effector memory CD45RA+ cells. The data were obtained in a study of shared clonotypes between healthy human individuals. Study-level information: Plates per donor: three CD4 naive, three CD4 memory, two CD8 naive, one CD8 memory.

200 to 250 ng DNA, tens of thousands of T cell genomes, went into each sorted-subset replicate PCR. The data were produced by immunoSEQ multiplex PCR, yet TCRdb's version contains in-frame clones alone and is incomplete. The sample comprises around 1.9 million clones, more than 85% of which are singletons, and more than 1.5% rests with the top ten. V was cut by 6 bases and J by 6 bases, with 12 bases left in between. CDR1 SGHTA and CDR2 FQGNSA come from the germline V gene. The CDR3 loop spans 13 amino acids. Study outcomes and limitations: For sorted subsets, rarefaction showed incomplete sequencing despite large depth. The naive CD4 repertoires of a handful of donors were compared, and around 4.9% of clonotypes were shared.

This TCR derives from a man aged 18 to 29 in good health. Some clones in this sample may be carry-over from other donors' samples. V and J are TRBV7-2 and TRBJ1-5, with D possibly matching TRBD1 (6 bases). The sequenced material came from naive CD8+ T cells from PBMCs. The CDR3 coding sequence is TGTGCCAGCAGTTACAGGGAGGGTCAGCCCCAGCATTTT. It encodes CASSYREGQPQHF.